A selection of T cell receptor beta chains follows, all from one sample in a study of OX40 agonist ivuxolimab in advanced cancers. Clones were read by immunoSEQ multiplex PCR, and TCRdb kept only the in-frame ones, dropping some. Of tens of thousands of clones in the sample, around 94% are singletons; the top ten hold around 10%. This material consisted of CD4+ or CD8+ T cells sorted from blood, taken in a trial of the OX40 agonist ivuxolimab. These receptors were obtained from an adult with an advanced solid tumor such as melanoma, head and neck, liver or kidney cancer. The CDR3 runs from the conserved cysteine through the conserved F or W. A D gene is named only where the DNA matches it firmly.

V	D	J	DNA	CDR3
TRBV13	-	TRBJ2-7	TGTGCCAGCAGCTACAACTCCTACGAGCAGTACTTC	CASSYNSYEQYF
TRBV14	-	TRBJ2-7	TGTGCCAGCAGCCTCAGGACAGAGACCTACGAGCAGTACTTC	CASSLRTETYEQYF
TRBV13	TRBD1	TRBJ2-1	TGTGCCAGCAGCGGCAGGGACAGGGTGAGCTACAATGAGCAGTTCTTC	CASSGRDRVSYNEQFF
TRBV20-1	TRBD2	TRBJ2-7	TGCAGTGCTCAAGCGGGAGACGAGCAGTACTTC	CSAQAGDEQYF
TRBV11-2	-	TRBJ2-1	TGTGCCAGCAGCTTAGCCTTAAACAATGAGCAGTTCTTC	CASSLALNNEQFF
TRBV19	TRBD1	TRBJ1-1	TGTGCCAGTAGTCCCGAGACAGGGGGAGGCACTGAAGCTTTCTTT	CASSPETGGGTEAFF
TRBV2	-	TRBJ2-2	TGTGCCAGCAGTGGTCCGGGACAAAATCACACCGGGGAGCTGTTTTTT	CASSGPGQNHTGELFF
TRBV5-1	-	TRBJ2-7	TGCGCCAGCAGCTTGGATCGGAGAGGTTACGAGCAGTACTTC	CASSLDRRGYEQYF
TRBV27	-	TRBJ2-2	TGTGCCAGCAGTTTTACTAGCTACACCGGGGAGCTGTTTTTT	CASSFTSYTGELFF
TRBV28	TRBD2	TRBJ2-7	TGTGCCAGCAGTTCGGGGACTAGCGGCTACTCCTACGAGCAGTACTTC	CASSSGTSGYSYEQYF
TRBV9	-	TRBJ2-5	TGTGCCAGCAGCGGACTCTCCGAGTCCCAGTACTTC	CASSGLSESQYF
TRBV2	-	TRBJ1-4	TGTGCCATTGACGAAGGGGAAAAACTGTTTTTT	CAIDEGEKLFF
TRBV28	-	TRBJ2-4	TGTGCCAGCAGTTTTAGGGGGTTGGAAAACATTCAGTACTTC	CASSFRGLENIQYF